This TCR beta chain was found in a study of T cell clonality in common variable immunodeficiency. The study, taken as a whole, reports: CVID subjects shared fewer TCRbeta clones than healthy controls did. Reportedly, TCR beta sequences from common variable immunodeficiency showed fewer deletions and N-nucleotide insertions.

This clone was detected many times. Its specificity is unknown. The read gets to within 3 residues of the CDR3 end, and the germline J gene fills in the rest. The length of the CDR3 is 15 residues. With 4 bases removed from V and 0 bases from J, the gap between germline ends came to 11 bases. CDR1 and CDR2 (germline): SGHNT, YYREEE (reference sequence). Sequencing used immunoSEQ multiplex PCR; TCRdb keeps in-frame clones, though not all of them. The sample lists roughly 58,000 clones, none appearing once, the ten largest making up roughly 0.83%. The V call is TRBV5-4, the J call TRBJ2-1; D gene unclear. The receptor was isolated from a person aged 18 to 75 in good health. The sample comprised peripheral blood mononuclear cells. The DNA read from the CDR3 is TGTGCCAGCAGCGTGACACGGAGCTCCTACAATGAG. Protein: CASSVTRSSYNE. The full-length CDR3 reads as CASSVTRSSYNEQFF.